This TCR beta chain is from a study of cytomegalovirus exposure and HLA in healthy donors. The PCR ran on 60 Vbeta and 13 Jbeta primers. Some clones are missing from TCRdb's copy, which holds only in-frame ones; the method was immunoSEQ multiplex PCR. The data contain some 150,000 clones, more than 75% of them singletons. Germline lookup yields CDR1 SGHTA and CDR2 FQGNSA. The ends lost 5 bases at V and 4 bases at J; junction bases unmatched: 7. The CDR3 is 15 amino acids. This receptor was obtained from a man younger than 35 in good health and CMV-seropositive. V gene TRBV7-2 combines with J gene TRBJ2-3; TRBD2 matches at 9 bases. Sequencing was done on a sample of PBMCs. Here the CDR3 reads CASSPVAGAADTQYF. CDR3 in DNA: TGTGCCAGCAGCCCAGTAGCGGGAGCTGCAGATACGCAGTATTTT. The whole variable domain, remainder taken from reference TRBV7-2 and TRBJ2-3, is GAGVSQSPSNKVTEKGKDVELRCDPISGHTALYWYRQSLGQGLEFLIYFQGNSAPDKSGLPSDRFSAERTGGSVSTLTIQRTQQEDSAVYLCASSPVAGAADTQYFGPGTRLTVL.